This note documents a single T cell receptor beta chain sequence. The antigen is undetermined. This may be a read error: a much more frequent sequence differs by one nucleotide. With roughly 500 ng total RNA as template and a constant-region primer, TCR beta cDNA was made. ARM-PCR was slightly modified, and three nested multiplex PCR rounds with it gave rise to the TCR beta libraries. TRBV1-TRBV30 forward primers paired with a C-beta reverse primer were used in the first two PCR rounds, which ran roughly 9 cycles each. MiXCR, run by TCRdb on the multiplex PCR reads, gives a single entry per CDR3 protein. The data show approximately 300,000 distinct CDR3 sequences, around three fifths seen once. Germline CDR1 is WSHSY and CDR2 is SAAADI. Trimming cost V 5 bases and J 5 bases, with 14 bases left between them. The CDR3 spans 14 residues. Germline DNA was also extracted, while the blood RNA originated from unsorted whole blood.

This record belongs to a study of tumor-infiltrating lymphocytes in primary liver carcinoma. Study-level findings and limits: The study used bulk unsorted samples and so did not compare CD4+ and CD8+ repertoires.

The chain is built from TRBV10-2 and TRBJ2-3; no reliable D call. Specimen: peripheral blood. The source is a man between 35 and 55 years old with primary liver carcinoma and hepatitis B virus infection. The chain's CDR3 is CASSQIGHGDTQYF. CDR3 nucleotide sequence: TGCGCCAGCAGTCAGATAGGGCATGGAGATACGCAGTATTTT.